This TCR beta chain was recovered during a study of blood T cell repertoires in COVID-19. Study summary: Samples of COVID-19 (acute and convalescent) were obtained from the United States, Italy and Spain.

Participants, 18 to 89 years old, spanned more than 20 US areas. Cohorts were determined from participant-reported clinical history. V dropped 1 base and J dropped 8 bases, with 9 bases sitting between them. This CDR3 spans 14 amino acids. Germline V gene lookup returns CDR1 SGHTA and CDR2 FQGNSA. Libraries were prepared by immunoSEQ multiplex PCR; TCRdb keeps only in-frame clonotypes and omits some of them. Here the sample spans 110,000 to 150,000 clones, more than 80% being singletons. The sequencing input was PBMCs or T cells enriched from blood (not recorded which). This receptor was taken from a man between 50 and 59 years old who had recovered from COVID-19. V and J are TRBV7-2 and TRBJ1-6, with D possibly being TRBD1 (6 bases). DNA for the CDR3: TGTGCCAGCAGCTTAGAATACAGGGATTCACCCCTCCACTTT. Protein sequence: CASSLEYRDSPLHF.